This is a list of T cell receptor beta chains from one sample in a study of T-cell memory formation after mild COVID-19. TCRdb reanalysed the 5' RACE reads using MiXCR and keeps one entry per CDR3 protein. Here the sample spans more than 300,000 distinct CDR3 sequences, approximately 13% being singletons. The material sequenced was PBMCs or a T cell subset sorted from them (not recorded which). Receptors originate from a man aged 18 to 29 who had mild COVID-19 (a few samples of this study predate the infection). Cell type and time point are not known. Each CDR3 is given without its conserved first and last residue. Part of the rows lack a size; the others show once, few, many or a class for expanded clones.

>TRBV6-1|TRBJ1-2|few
ASTDYGYT
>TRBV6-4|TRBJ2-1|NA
ASSVASGGAHEQF
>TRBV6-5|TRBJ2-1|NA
ASSYSAFSSYNEQF
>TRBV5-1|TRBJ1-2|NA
ASSLEWDTLGYT
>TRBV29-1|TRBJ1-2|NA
SVGVWGALDGYT
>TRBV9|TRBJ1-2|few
ASSVGAAQDGYGYT
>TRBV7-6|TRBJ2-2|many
ASSQRGTGGITGELF
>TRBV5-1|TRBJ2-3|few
ASSLTTLSTDTQY
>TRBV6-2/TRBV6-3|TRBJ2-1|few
ASSSLRSYNEQF
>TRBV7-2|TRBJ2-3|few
ASSFGPSGEDTQY
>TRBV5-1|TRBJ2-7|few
ASSLNEYEQY
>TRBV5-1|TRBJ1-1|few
ASSLGRTDTEAF
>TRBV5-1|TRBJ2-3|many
ASSLALRTVSTPDTQY
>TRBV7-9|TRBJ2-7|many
ASSPRQESHEQY
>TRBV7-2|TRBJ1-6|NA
ASSYQSGQGSSPLH
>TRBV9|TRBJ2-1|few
ASSVGPRGANEQF
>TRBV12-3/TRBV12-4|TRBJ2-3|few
ASSPEGWQSTDTQY
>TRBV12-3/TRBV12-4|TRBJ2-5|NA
ASSSLRGLRETQY
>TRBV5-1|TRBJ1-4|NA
ASSLGPPRATNEKLF
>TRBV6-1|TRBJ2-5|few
ASTLRAGGSETQY
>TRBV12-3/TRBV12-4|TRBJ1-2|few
ASSFRVGTNYGYT
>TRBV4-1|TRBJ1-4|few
ASSQATPGQGFEKLF